This TCR beta chain emerged from a study of blood T cells in healthy people across ages. Study-level results: Older age coincided with a roughly linear decline in TCR beta diversity per million T cells. PBMCs were not sorted, which prevented a conclusive comparison of naive versus antigen-experienced cells.

Combining a sample-barcoded 5' primer with a J-beta primer mix, a second PCR ran for 7 to 11 cycles. A tag from a template-switch adaptor with 12 random nucleotides marked each cDNA molecule. A single record per CDR3 protein comes from TCRdb applying MiXCR to the 5' RACE reads. The data contain roughly 700,000 distinct CDR3 sequences, about half of them singletons. Germline CDR1 MGHDK, CDR2 SYGVNS. The CDR3 covers 15 residues. Losses at the gene ends were 2 bases for V and 8 bases for J; bases not matched to a gene: 7. Worth noting for this clonotype: Its antigen remains unidentified.

The extraction recovered at least 6 micrograms of total RNA per sample. This chain connects TRBV25-1 to TRBJ1-4; the match to TRBD1 covers 8 bases. Sequenced sample: blood. The receptor was isolated from a woman in her sixties in good health. The CDR3 DNA follows: TGTGCCAGCAGTGAACCCGCAGGGGGCAGCGAAAAACTGTTTTTT. Translated: CASSEPAGGSEKLFF.